This is a list of T cell receptor beta chains from one sample in a study of tumor-infiltrating lymphocytes in primary liver carcinoma. Via MiXCR, TCRdb re-called the multiplex PCR reads, giving one row per CDR3 protein. Of tens of thousands of distinct CDR3 sequences detected, 71% appear once; the ten largest clones hold roughly 13%. Sequenced sample: liver tumor tissue from sampling region 4. The receptors originated from an older woman with primary liver carcinoma and hepatitis B virus infection. The CDR3 runs from the conserved cysteine through the conserved F or W. A D gene is named only where the DNA matches it firmly. The size of a clone is reported for some rows only, either as once, few or many, or as a class for expanded clones.

>TRBV7-9|TRBJ2-7|-|-
TGTGCCAGCAGCTCGGACGGCTACGAGCAGTACTTC
CASSSDGYEQYF
>TRBV24-1|TRBJ2-3|few|-
TGTGCCACCAGTCCCAGGGACTCCGTAGATACGCAGTATTTT
CATSPRDSVDTQYF
>TRBV18|TRBJ1-2|-|TRBD1
TGTGCCAGCTCCCCCGGCAGGGGGTATGGCTACACCTTC
CASSPGRGYGYTF
>TRBV11-2|TRBJ1-2|-|-
TGTGCTAGCAGCTTAGATCCGATCAAGGCGCTGCGCTACGGCTACACCTTC
CASSLDPIKALRYGYTF
>TRBV5-6|TRBJ2-1|-|TRBD2
TGTGCCAGCTGCTTGTTAGGACTAGCAGACAATGAGCAGTTCTTC
CASCLLGLADNEQFF
>TRBV6-1|TRBJ2-1|-|-
TGTGCCAGCGGTCGCCTAGGTTCGTTCAATGAGCACTTCTTC
CASGRLGSFNEHFF
>TRBV11-2|TRBJ2-1|-|TRBD2
TGTCCCAGCAGCAGGAGACTAGCGGGAGGGCCGGGGGATGAGCCTTTCTTC
CPSSRRLAGGPGDEPFF
>TRBV4-1|TRBJ2-7|-|-
TGCGCCAGCAGCCAAGATCTTAGGGTGCAATGCGAGCAGTACTTC
CASSQDLRVQCEQYF
>TRBV5-5|TRBJ2-7|-|-
TGTGCCAGCGACTTGTTTCCCGGTCTCCAATACGAGCAGTACTTC
CASDLFPGLQYEQYF
>TRBV25-1|TRBJ2-1|-|TRBD2
TGTGCCAGCAGTGAACTCCAGGGGGCTAGCGGGAGAAGTCACATTGAGCAGTTCTTC
CASSELQGASGRSHIEQFF
>TRBV11-2|TRBJ2-2|few|-
TGTGCCAGCAGCCTAGATAGGACTGGAGAGCTGGTTTTT
CASSLDRTGELVF
>TRBV18|TRBJ2-5|-|-
TGTGCCAGCTCACAAGCCCAGAACCAAGAGACCCAGTACTTC
CASSQAQNQETQYF
>TRBV11-3|TRBJ2-1|-|-
TGTGCCAGCAGCTCCCGAGGGGCGCGGACCATGGGCTATGAGCAGTCCTTC
CASSSRGARTMGYEQSF
>TRBV11-2|TRBJ2-7|many|-
TGTGCCAGCAGCTTGAGCCCTGGCGCTGAGCAGTACTTC
CASSLSPGAEQYF
>TRBV6-1|TRBJ2-1|-|TRBD2
TGTGCCAGCAGCGAACGGACTAGCAGGAGGGCCTATGAGCAGTTCTTC
CASSERTSRRAYEQFF
>TRBV5-1|TRBJ2-2|-|TRBD2
TGCGCCAGCAGCCTACGCGGCTTTGCGGGAGATCACACCGGGGGGCTGTTTTTT
CASSLRGFAGDHTGGLFF
>TRBV28|TRBJ1-5|-|-
TGTGCCAGCACGCGGGTGGGCAGCCATCAGCCCCAGCATTTT
CASTRVGSHQPQHF
>TRBV6-1|TRBJ2-1|-|-
TGTGCCAACAGTGGGGACCTCCACAATGAACAGTTCTTC
CANSGDLHNEQFF